This TCR beta chain was identified in a study of CD8 T cells in Susac syndrome. The authors reverse transcribed about 0.45 to 1 ug RNA with random hexamers. Amplification of TCR beta CDR3 was carried out by immunoSEQ multiplex PCR, which covered 54 Vbeta and 13 Jbeta segments. From the immunoSEQ multiplex PCR reads, TCRdb called clonotypes with MiXCR, one entry per CDR3 protein. The sample carries some 200,000 distinct CDR3 sequences, around 95% recorded once. Germline V gene lookup returns CDR1 SQVTM and CDR2 ANQGSEA. CDR3 length: 13 amino acids. The ends were cut back, 5 bases at V and 5 bases at J, with 15 bases in the middle. Sequencing of TCR beta was carried out in blood CD8+ and CD4+ T cells. Under recently defined diagnostic criteria, the patients with Susac syndrome qualified as having definite or probable disease. Negative isolation yielded CD8+ and CD4+ T cells; FACS enriched TEMRA cells.

The sequenced material came from CD8+ T cells from PBMCs. This rearrangement joins TRBV29-1 to TRBJ2-5; D possibly matches TRBD1 or TRBD2 (5 bases each). This sequence was found in a human donor with Susac syndrome. The CDR3 loop reads CSVTTDWGETQYF. In nucleotides, the CDR3 is TGCAGCGTTACGACGGACTGGGGCGAGACCCAGTACTTC.